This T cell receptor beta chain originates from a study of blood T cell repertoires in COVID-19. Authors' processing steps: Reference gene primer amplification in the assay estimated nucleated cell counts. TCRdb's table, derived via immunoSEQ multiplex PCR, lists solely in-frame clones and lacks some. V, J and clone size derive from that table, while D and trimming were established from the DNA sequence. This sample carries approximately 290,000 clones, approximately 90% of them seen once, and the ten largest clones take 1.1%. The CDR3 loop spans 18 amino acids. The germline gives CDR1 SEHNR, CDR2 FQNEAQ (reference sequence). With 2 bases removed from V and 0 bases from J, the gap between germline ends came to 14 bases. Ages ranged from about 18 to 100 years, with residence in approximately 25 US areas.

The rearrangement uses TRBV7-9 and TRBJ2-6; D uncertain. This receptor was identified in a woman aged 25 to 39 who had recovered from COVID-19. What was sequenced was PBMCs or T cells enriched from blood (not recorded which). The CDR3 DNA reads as TGTGCCAGCAGCTTATATAACAGTTTAATCTCTGGGGCCAACGTCCTGACTTTC. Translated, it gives CASSLYNSLISGANVLTF.